This passage covers 14 T cell receptor beta chains from one sample sequenced in a study of shared clonotypes between healthy human individuals. Produced via immunoSEQ multiplex PCR; TCRdb's table is partial and in-frame only. The profile shows about 730,000 clones, 72% of them singletons. Source material: memory CD4+ T cells sorted from blood. The subset denotes: CD45RA-negative fraction. These receptors were obtained from a woman younger than 45 in good health.

The rearrangement uses TRBV19 and TRBJ1-5; 7 bases line up with TRBD1. The V gene end was trimmed by 5 bases and the J gene end by 2 bases; junction bases not matched to a gene: 9. This CDR3 has 16 residues. CDR1 is LNHDA and CDR2 is SQIVND in the germline V gene (reference sequence). The CDR3 coding sequence is TGTGCCAGTAGTTTACAGGGGATCTGGGGCAATCAGCCCCAGCATTTT. Protein: CASSLQGIWGNQPQHF. Full variable domain (rest looked up from reference TRBV19 and TRBJ1-5): DGGITQSPKYLFRKEGQNVTLSCEQNLNHDAMYWYRQDPGQGLRLIYYSQIVNDFQKGDIAEGYSVSREKKESFPLTVTSAQKNPTAFYLCASSLQGIWGNQPQHFGDGTRLSIL.

Only a few counts were recorded for this clone. The rearrangement uses TRBV5-4 and TRBJ2-5, with 9 bases identical to TRBD2. The CDR3 extends over 15 amino acids. The V gene's germline CDR1 is SGHNT and CDR2 YYREEE (reference sequence). The trim removed 3 bases at V and 9 bases at J, leaving 12 bases unmatched. The CDR3 loop is CASSSLTSGEGAQYF. The CDR3, as DNA: TGTGCCAGCAGCTCCCTGACTAGCGGCGAAGGGGCCCAGTACTTC.

The chain employs TRBV29-1 and TRBJ2-7; 12 bases map to TRBD2. V gave up 4 bases and J gave up 0 bases; unmatched junction bases: 7. The V gene's germline CDR1 is SQVTM and CDR2 ANQGSEA. This CDR3 is 16 amino acids long. CDR3 nucleotide sequence: TGCAGCGTTGTTGCTAGCGGGAGGGAAGGCTCCTACGAGCAGTACTTC. Translating it yields CSVVASGREGSYEQYF.

This clone was seen a handful of times. V and J are TRBV6-6 and TRBJ1-1; 7 positions match TRBD1. There are 14 residues in the CDR3. The V and J ends lost 6 bases and 5 bases, in that order; junction bases with no gene match: 9. The germline gives CDR1 MNHNY, CDR2 SVGAGI (reference sequence). The DNA for the CDR3 is TGTGCCAGCAGCGGGGGACAGCACGGAACTGAAGCTTTCTTT. This codes for CASSGGQHGTEAFF.

This chain connects TRBV19 to TRBJ1-5; perhaps TRBD1 as D (5 bases). The CDR3 extends over 15 amino acids. CDR1 and CDR2 (germline): LNHDA, SQIVND (reference sequence). With 7 bases removed from V and 6 bases from J, the gap between germline ends came to 19 bases. CDR3 in amino acids: CASTPAGSMGQPQHF. CDR3 sequence (DNA): TGTGCCAGTACCCCGGCAGGGAGTATGGGTCAGCCCCAGCATTTT.

In DNA, the CDR3 is TGTGCCAGCAGTTTCAAAGCGGGAGGAACCTACGAGCAGTACTTC. Its translation is CASSFKAGGTYEQYF. The rearrangement links TRBV27 to TRBJ2-7, with TRBD2 matching 9 bases. This CDR3 contains 15 residues. V was pared by 3 bases and J by 2 bases, with 5 bases of the junction left unmatched. The germline CDR1 and CDR2 sequences are MNHEY and SMNVEV (reference sequence).

The V call is TRBV19, the J call TRBJ2-4, with 7 bases that match TRBD2. V lost 3 bases to trimming and J lost 6 bases; unmatched junction nucleotides: 8. Germline V gene lookup returns CDR1 LNHDA and CDR2 SQIVND (reference sequence). This CDR3 contains 15 residues. CDR3: CASSILGGVGNIQYF. CDR3 sequence (DNA): TGTGCCAGTAGTATCCTTGGGGGGGTAGGAAACATTCAGTACTTC.

This chain uses TRBV2 with TRBJ2-2; 10 positions agree with TRBD2. The CDR3 totals 14 residues. Unmatched junction bases numbered 4, after V lost 6 bases and J lost 6 bases. Germline V gene sequence: CDR1 SNHLY, CDR2 FYNNEI. CDR3: CASRSLAGAGELFF. Written as DNA, the CDR3 is TGTGCCAGCAGGTCGCTAGCGGGAGCCGGGGAGCTGTTTTTT.

The chain couples TRBV30 to TRBJ1-5, with D possibly being TRBD1 (6 bases). There are 14 residues in the CDR3. V gave up 2 bases and J gave up 7 bases, with 15 bases separating them. The V gene's germline CDR1 is GTSNPN and CDR2 SVGIG (reference sequence). CDR3 sequence (DNA): TGTGCCTGGAGTCTCGGTCGGGGACACCAGCCCCAGCATTTT. Translated, it gives CAWSLGRGHQPQHF.

This clone showed up just once. This rearrangement joins TRBV5-1 to TRBJ2-3; D tentatively reads TRBD1 or TRBD2 (5 bases each). This CDR3 region has 15 residues. Trimming left V 3 bases short and J 2 bases short, with 13 bases between. CDR1 and CDR2 (germline): SGHRS, YFSETQ. The CDR3 DNA follows: TGCGCCAGCAGCTACCGGGGCGGTACCACAGATACGCAGTATTTT. It codes for CASSYRGGTTDTQYF.

This clone was seen just once. J is TRBJ2-1 and V is TRBV7-2, with a possible D match to TRBD1 (5 bases). The CDR3 loop spans 14 amino acids. V was shortened by 5 bases and J by 0 bases, with 8 bases between the two germline ends. The V gene's germline CDR1 is SGHTA and CDR2 FQGNSA. CDR3 amino acids: CASSKDSSYNEQFF. The CDR3 DNA reads as TGTGCCAGCAGCAAAGACAGCTCCTACAATGAGCAGTTCTTC.

The chain combines TRBV7-9 with TRBJ1-4; the D gene is possibly TRBD1 (6 bases). Germline lookup yields CDR1 SEHNR and CDR2 FQNEAQ (reference sequence). CDR3 length: 13 amino acids. V was shortened by 3 bases and J by 7 bases, with 9 bases between the two germline ends. CDR3 nucleotide sequence: TGTGCCAGCAGCTTGGGCAGGGGTGAAAAACTGTTTTTT. Its translation: CASSLGRGEKLFF.

The CDR3 loop is CASSFSSQETQYF. For the CDR3, the DNA is TGTGCCAGCAGCTTTTCCAGCCAAGAGACCCAGTACTTC. The V gene is TRBV11-2, the J gene TRBJ2-5; no clear D. V lost 3 bases to trimming and J lost 1 base, with 6 bases between them. The CDR3 has 13 amino acids. The germline CDR1 and CDR2 sequences are SGHAT and FQNNGV.

In this sample, this clone turned up many times. The V and J genes are TRBV7-8 and TRBJ2-5; 7 bases line up with TRBD2. The CDR3 extends over 17 amino acids. J gave up 6 bases and V 6 bases, and 19 bases lay outside the gene matches. Germline CDR1 and CDR2: SGHVS and FQNEAQ. The CDR3 DNA follows: TGTGCCAGCAGAAATGGCGGGGCTGGGGCTAGCGGACAGACCCAGTACTTC. Protein sequence: CASRNGGAGASGQTQYF.